This record concerns one T cell receptor beta chain sequence. The sample originates from a study of OX40 agonist ivuxolimab in advanced cancers. Study context: One patient with hepatocellular carcinoma and two with cutaneous melanoma, three in all, had partial responses.

Germline assignment: CDR1 MDHEN and CDR2 SYDVKM. The CDR3 runs to 12 residues. V was pared by 4 bases and J by 3 bases, with 7 bases between. TCRdb keeps only in-frame clones here, not all; method: immunoSEQ multiplex PCR. The table lists 50,000 to 65,000 clones, roughly nine tenths of them singletons, with about 0.66% in the top ten. The chain joins TRBV28 to TRBJ2-7; D remains ambiguous. This sequence was found in an adult with an advanced solid tumor such as melanoma, head and neck, liver or kidney cancer. This specimen was CD4+ or CD8+ T cells sorted from blood, taken in a trial of the OX40 agonist ivuxolimab. The DNA for the CDR3 is TGTGCCAGCAGTTCGGTCAGCTACGAGCAGTACTTC. It is translated as CASSSVSYEQYF.